A selection of T cell receptor beta chains follows, all from one sample in a study of T-cell memory formation after mild COVID-19. Each CDR3 protein gets one entry after TCRdb re-called the 5' RACE reads with MiXCR. The top ten hold about 3.8% of the sample, which has 150,000 to 200,000 distinct CDR3 sequences, 11% seen once. The sequenced sample was PBMCs or a T cell subset sorted from them (not recorded which). These receptors originate from a man younger than 30 who had mild COVID-19 (a few samples of this study predate the infection). Cell type and time point are not known. Each CDR3 is given with its conserved first and last residue. D genes are given only for firm matches.

cdr3_aa: CASSVDGGRGSPLHF
cdr3_length: 15
j_call: TRBJ1-6
v_call: TRBV9
d_call: .

cdr3_aa: CASSGQETQYF
cdr3_length: 11
j_call: TRBJ2-5
v_call: TRBV6-2/TRBV6-3
d_call: .

cdr3_aa: CASSLRGQFYGYTF
cdr3_length: 14
j_call: TRBJ1-2
v_call: TRBV5-1
d_call: .

cdr3_aa: CASSPIDRGQGRVEQYF
cdr3_length: 17
j_call: TRBJ2-7
v_call: TRBV14
d_call: TRBD1

cdr3_aa: CATSDRTEPTGELFF
cdr3_length: 15
j_call: TRBJ2-2
v_call: TRBV24-1
d_call: .

cdr3_aa: CASRDYSNQPQHF
cdr3_length: 13
j_call: TRBJ1-5
v_call: TRBV10-2
d_call: .

cdr3_aa: CASSPFGVSGDVEKLFF
cdr3_length: 17
j_call: TRBJ1-4
v_call: TRBV28
d_call: .

cdr3_aa: CASSQEVTGDQPQHF
cdr3_length: 15
j_call: TRBJ1-5
v_call: TRBV4-1
d_call: TRBD1

cdr3_aa: CASSLGRRATNEKLFF
cdr3_length: 16
j_call: TRBJ1-4
v_call: TRBV7-9
d_call: .

cdr3_aa: CAWSGRGRRRLAVNEQFF
cdr3_length: 18
j_call: TRBJ2-1
v_call: TRBV30
d_call: .

cdr3_aa: CASSYRGATGYTF
cdr3_length: 13
j_call: TRBJ1-2
v_call: TRBV6-5
d_call: .

cdr3_aa: CASSAQTGQGNIQYF
cdr3_length: 15
j_call: TRBJ2-4
v_call: TRBV2
d_call: TRBD1

cdr3_aa: CASSWTSGVSNEQFF
cdr3_length: 15
j_call: TRBJ2-1
v_call: TRBV7-2
d_call: TRBD2

cdr3_aa: CASSPGQGTNEKLFF
cdr3_length: 15
j_call: TRBJ1-4
v_call: TRBV7-2
d_call: TRBD1

cdr3_aa: CSASSPGVTETQYF
cdr3_length: 14
j_call: TRBJ2-5
v_call: TRBV20-1
d_call: .

cdr3_aa: CASRATGGTDTQYF
cdr3_length: 14
j_call: TRBJ2-3
v_call: TRBV6-1
d_call: TRBD1

cdr3_aa: CASSPGQGSGNEQFF
cdr3_length: 15
j_call: TRBJ2-1
v_call: TRBV18
d_call: .

cdr3_aa: CARTPVYNEQFF
cdr3_length: 12
j_call: TRBJ2-1
v_call: TRBV25-1
d_call: .

cdr3_aa: CASTGSYAYNEQFF
cdr3_length: 14
j_call: TRBJ2-1
v_call: TRBV2
d_call: .

cdr3_aa: CASSLDRPNTEAFF
cdr3_length: 14
j_call: TRBJ1-1
v_call: TRBV5-1
d_call: .

cdr3_aa: CASSQEFVAGSPLHF
cdr3_length: 15
j_call: TRBJ1-6
v_call: TRBV4-3
d_call: .